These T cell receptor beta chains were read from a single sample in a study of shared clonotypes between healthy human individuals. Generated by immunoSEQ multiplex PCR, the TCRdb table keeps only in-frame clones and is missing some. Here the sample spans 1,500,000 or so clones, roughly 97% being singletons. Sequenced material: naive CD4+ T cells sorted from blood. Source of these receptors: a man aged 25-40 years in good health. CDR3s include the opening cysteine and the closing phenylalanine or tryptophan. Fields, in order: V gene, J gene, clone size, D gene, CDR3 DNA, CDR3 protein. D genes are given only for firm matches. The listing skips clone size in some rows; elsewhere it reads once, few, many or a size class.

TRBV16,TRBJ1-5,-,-,TGTGCCAGCAGCCTCCTTGGGGGGAGAGGCCATTTT,CASSLLGGRGHF
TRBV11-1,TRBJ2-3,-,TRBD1,TGTGCCAGCACCACCGGACAGGGACCAGATACGCAGTATTTT,CASTTGQGPDTQYF
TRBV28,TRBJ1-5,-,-,TGTGCCAGCAAATCGCCCGCCCAGCCCCAGCATTTT,CASKSPAQPQHF
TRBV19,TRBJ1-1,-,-,TGTGCCAGTAGTCCCCAGCCGGGCGTGAACACTGAAGCTTTCTTT,CASSPQPGVNTEAFF
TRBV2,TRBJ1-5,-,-,TGTGCCAGCAGTGGGGAGGGGTTTCAGCCCCAGCATTTT,CASSGEGFQPQHF
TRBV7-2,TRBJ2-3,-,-,TGTGCCAGCAGCCTCGCTTTGAGGGGCACAGATACGCAGTATTTT,CASSLALRGTDTQYF
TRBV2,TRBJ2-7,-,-,TGTGCCAGCAGTGTGCCTCGGTCCGAGCAGTACTTC,CASSVPRSEQYF
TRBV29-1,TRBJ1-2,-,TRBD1,TGCAGCGCCCGGGGACAGGCAACTAACTATGGCTACACCTTC,CSARGQATNYGYTF
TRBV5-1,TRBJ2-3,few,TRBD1,TGCGCCAGCAGCTTGGGACAGGGTAGCACAGATACGCAGTATTTT,CASSLGQGSTDTQYF
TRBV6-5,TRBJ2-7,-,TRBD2,TGTGCCAGCAGGGCAAAAGCCCTAGCGGCATGGGAGCAGTACTTC,CASRAKALAAWEQYF
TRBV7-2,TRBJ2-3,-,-,TGTGCCAGCAGCTTAAACCCAGGATCTGCGCAGTATTTT,CASSLNPGSAQYF
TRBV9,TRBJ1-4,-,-,TGTGCCAGCAGCGTAGCCACAGGGACTAAACTGTTTTTT,CASSVATGTKLFF
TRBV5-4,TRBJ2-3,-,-,TGTGCCAGCAGCCACCCCAGAGCTAGCACAGATACGCAGTATTTT,CASSHPRASTDTQYF
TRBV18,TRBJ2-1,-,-,TGTGCCAGCTCACCTAGCGCACCAGACTACAATGAGCAGTTCTTC,CASSPSAPDYNEQFF
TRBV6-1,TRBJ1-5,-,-,TGTGCCAGCAGCGGTAGACTGGATCAGCCCCAGCATTTT,CASSGRLDQPQHF
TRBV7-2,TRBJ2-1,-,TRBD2,TGTGCCAGCAGCTTAGGTCAGGGCCTAGCGGGAAAGAATGAGCAGTTCTTC,CASSLGQGLAGKNEQFF
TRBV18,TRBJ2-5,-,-,TGTGCCAGCTCACCACTGCCCGTCCCCGTCGGGGGCTTGAGGGAGACCCAGTACTTC,CASSPLPVPVGGLRETQYF